The source of this T cell receptor beta chain is a study of identical twins. Template switching added a universal primer site; cDNA carried unique molecular identifiers. TCRdb reanalysed the 5' RACE reads using MiXCR and keeps one entry per CDR3 protein. Altogether about 530,000 distinct CDR3 sequences are present, roughly 15% being singletons, with the ten largest covering around 0.48%. Concerning this clonotype: Its cognate antigen is unknown.

This CDR3 region has 17 residues. V was pared by 5 bases and J by 1 base, with 20 bases between. The germline V gene has CDR1 SGHAT and CDR2 FQNNGV. Study-wide findings and caveats: Out-of-frame alpha sequences common to twins exhibited a surplus of low generation probability. In cord blood, abundant beta clonotypes had fewer insertions; memory showed no trend. Model-predicted out-of-frame TCR alpha sharing fell below observed values in monozygotic twins.

A further study also used this sample, focusing on yellow fever vaccine responses in identical twins.

V gene TRBV11-2 combines with J gene TRBJ2-5; D may correspond to TRBD1 or TRBD2 (5 bases each). This receptor was identified in a woman aged 18-29 years in good health. Sequencing was carried out using CD4+ T cells sorted from blood. In DNA form, the CDR3 reads TGTGCCAGCAGCCTAGGCCGGGGCAGGACGATCCAAGAGACCCAGTACTTC. Protein sequence: CASSLGRGRTIQETQYF.